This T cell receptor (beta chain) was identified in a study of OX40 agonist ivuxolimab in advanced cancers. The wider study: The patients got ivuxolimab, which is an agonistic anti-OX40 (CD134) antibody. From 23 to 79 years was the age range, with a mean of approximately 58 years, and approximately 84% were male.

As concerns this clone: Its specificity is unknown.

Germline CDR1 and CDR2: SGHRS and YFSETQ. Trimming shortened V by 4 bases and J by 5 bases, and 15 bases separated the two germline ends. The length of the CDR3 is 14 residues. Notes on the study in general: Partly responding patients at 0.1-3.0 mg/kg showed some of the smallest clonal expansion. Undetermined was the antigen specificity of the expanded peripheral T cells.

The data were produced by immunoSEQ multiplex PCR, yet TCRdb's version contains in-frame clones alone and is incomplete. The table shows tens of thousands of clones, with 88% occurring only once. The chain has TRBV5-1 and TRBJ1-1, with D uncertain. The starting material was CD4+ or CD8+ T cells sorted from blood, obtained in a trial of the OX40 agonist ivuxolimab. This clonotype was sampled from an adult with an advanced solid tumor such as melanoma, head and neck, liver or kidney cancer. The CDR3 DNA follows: TGCGCCAGCAGCCCCGAGAGGTTAGGGACTGAAGCTTTCTTT. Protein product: CASSPERLGTEAFF.